This TCR beta chain appears in the sequencing data of a study of control samples from healthy donors and cancer patients. The table came from immunoSEQ multiplex PCR; TCRdb's copy has only in-frame clones and leaves some out. The table has some 120,000 clones, just over 90% seen once; the top ten hold about 1.5%. The sample was PBMCs. This TCR was sampled from a man between 45 and 60 years old with head and neck cancer.

CDR3 loop: CASSGGQGENEKLFF. CDR3 nucleotides: TGCGCCAGCAGCGGGGGACAGGGAGAGAATGAAAAACTGTTTTTT. The chain joins TRBV5-1 to TRBJ1-4; 9 bases align to TRBD1. CDR1 SGHRS and CDR2 YFSETQ come from the germline V gene. This CDR3 region has 15 residues. The V gene end was trimmed by 4 bases and the J gene end by 5 bases; junction bases not matched to a gene: 6.